This TCR beta chain came from a study of T cell changes during pregnancy in multiple sclerosis. Profiled with immunoSEQ multiplex PCR; TCRdb holds only in-frame clones, not every one. The data show approximately 46,000 clones, 90% to 95% seen once. CDR3 length: 15 residues. The germline gives CDR1 SNHLY, CDR2 FYNNEI. V lost 6 bases, J lost 3 bases, and 10 bases stayed unmatched. The clonotype originates from a female donor with multiple sclerosis, enrolled in a pregnancy study. The input for sequencing was CD4+ T cells from peripheral blood mononuclear cells, taken after pregnancy. The rearrangement links TRBV2 to TRBJ2-7; TRBD1 aligns across 8 bases. The CDR3 DNA follows: TGTGCCAGCAGCAAAGCGGACAGGGTCATCTACGAGCAGTACTTC. Its translation is CASSKADRVIYEQYF.